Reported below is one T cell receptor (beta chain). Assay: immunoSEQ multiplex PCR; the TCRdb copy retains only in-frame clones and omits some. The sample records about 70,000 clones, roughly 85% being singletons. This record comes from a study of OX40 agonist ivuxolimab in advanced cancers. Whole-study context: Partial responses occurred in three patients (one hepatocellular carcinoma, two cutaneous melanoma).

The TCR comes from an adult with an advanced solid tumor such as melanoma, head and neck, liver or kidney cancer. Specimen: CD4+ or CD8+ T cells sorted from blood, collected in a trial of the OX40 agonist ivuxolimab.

The CDR3 DNA sequence: TGTGCCAGCGGGACAGGGAGGGGTCAGCCCCAGCATTTT. It specifies CASGTGRGQPQHF. This rearrangement joins TRBV28 to TRBJ1-5, with 9 bases that match TRBD1. This CDR3 is 13 amino acids long. With 8 bases clipped from V and 6 bases from J, the junction kept 5 bases outside the gene matches. Germline loops: CDR1 MDHEN, CDR2 SYDVKM.